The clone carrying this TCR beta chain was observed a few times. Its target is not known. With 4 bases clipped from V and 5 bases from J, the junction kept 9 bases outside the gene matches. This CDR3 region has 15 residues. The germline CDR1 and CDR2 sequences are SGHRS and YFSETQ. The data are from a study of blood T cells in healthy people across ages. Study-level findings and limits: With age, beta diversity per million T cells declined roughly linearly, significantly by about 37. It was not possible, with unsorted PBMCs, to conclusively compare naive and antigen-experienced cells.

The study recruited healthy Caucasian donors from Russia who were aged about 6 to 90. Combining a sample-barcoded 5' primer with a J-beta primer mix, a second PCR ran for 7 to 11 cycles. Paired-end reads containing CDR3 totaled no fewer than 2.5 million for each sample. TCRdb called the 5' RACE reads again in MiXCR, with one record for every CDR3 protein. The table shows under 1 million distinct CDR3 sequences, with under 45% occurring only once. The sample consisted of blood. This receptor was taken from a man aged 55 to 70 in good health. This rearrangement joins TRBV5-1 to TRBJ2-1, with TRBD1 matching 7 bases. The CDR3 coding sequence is TGCGCCAGCAGCCACGGGACAGATACCCACAATGAGCAGTTCTTC. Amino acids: CASSHGTDTHNEQFF. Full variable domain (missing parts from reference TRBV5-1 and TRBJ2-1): KAGVTQTPRYLIKTRGQQVTLSCSPISGHRSVSWYQQTPGQGLQFLFEYFSETQRNKGNFPGRFSGRQFSNSRSEMNVSTLELGDSALYLCASSHGTDTHNEQFFGPGTRLTVL.